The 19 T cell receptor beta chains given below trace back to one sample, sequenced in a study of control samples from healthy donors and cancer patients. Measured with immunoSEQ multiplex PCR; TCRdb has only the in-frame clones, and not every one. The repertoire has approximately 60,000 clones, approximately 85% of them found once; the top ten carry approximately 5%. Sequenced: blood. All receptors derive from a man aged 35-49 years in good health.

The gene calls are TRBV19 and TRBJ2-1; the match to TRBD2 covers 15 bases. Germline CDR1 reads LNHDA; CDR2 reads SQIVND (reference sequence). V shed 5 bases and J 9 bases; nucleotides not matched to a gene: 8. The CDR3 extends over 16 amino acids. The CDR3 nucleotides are TGTGCCAGTAGTCCGTCCGGGACTAGCGGGAGGAGTGAGCAGTTCTTC. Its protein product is CASSPSGTSGRSEQFF. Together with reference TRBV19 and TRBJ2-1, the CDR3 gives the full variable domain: DGGITQSPKYLFRKEGQNVTLSCEQNLNHDAMYWYRQDPGQGLRLIYYSQIVNDFQKGDIAEGYSVSREKKESFPLTVTSAQKNPTAFYLCASSPSGTSGRSEQFFGPGTRLTVL.

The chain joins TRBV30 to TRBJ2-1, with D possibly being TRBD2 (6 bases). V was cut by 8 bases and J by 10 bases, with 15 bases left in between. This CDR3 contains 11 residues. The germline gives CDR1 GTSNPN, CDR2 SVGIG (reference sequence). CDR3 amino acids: CARRAGREQFF. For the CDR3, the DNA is TGTGCCAGAAGAGCGGGTCGGGAGCAGTTCTTC.

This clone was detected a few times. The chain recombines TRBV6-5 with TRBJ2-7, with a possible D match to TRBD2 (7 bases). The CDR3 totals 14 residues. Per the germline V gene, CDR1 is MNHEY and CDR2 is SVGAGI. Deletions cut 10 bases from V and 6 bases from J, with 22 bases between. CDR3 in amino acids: CATTGGAGLREQYF. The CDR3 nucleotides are TGTGCCACTACTGGGGGGGCAGGGCTCCGCGAGCAGTACTTC.

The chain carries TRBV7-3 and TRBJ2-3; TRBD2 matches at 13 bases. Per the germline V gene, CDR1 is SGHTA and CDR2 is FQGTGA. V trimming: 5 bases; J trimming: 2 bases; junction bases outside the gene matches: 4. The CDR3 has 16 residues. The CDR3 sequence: CASSRGTSGDTDTQYF. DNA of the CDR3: TGTGCCAGCAGCCGCGGGACTAGCGGGGACACAGATACGCAGTATTTT.

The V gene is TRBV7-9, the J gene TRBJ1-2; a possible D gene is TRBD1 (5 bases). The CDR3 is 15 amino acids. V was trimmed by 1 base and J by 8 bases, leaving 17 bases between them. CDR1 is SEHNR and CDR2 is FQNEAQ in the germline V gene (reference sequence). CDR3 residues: CASSLGSVQGGGYTF. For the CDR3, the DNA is TGTGCCAGCAGCTTAGGTTCGGTCCAGGGAGGCGGCTACACCTTC.

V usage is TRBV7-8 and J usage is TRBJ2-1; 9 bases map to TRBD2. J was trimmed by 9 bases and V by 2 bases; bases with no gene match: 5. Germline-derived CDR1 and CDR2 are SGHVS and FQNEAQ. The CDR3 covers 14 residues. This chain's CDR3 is CASSLIAGVGEQFF. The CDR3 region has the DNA TGTGCCAGCAGCTTAATAGCGGGAGTGGGTGAGCAGTTCTTC.

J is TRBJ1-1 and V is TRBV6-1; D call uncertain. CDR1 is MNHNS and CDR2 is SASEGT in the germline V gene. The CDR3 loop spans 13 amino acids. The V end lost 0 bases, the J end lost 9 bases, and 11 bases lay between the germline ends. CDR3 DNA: TGTGCCAGCAGTGAAGCGCTTACTACAAAAGCTTTCTTT. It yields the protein CASSEALTTKAFF.

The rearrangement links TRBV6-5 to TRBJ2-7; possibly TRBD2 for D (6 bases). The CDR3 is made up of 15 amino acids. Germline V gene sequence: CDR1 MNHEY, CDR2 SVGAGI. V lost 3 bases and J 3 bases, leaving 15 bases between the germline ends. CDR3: CASSYLAGSGYEQYF. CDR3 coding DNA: TGTGCCAGCAGTTATTTAGCCGGGAGTGGCTACGAGCAGTACTTC.

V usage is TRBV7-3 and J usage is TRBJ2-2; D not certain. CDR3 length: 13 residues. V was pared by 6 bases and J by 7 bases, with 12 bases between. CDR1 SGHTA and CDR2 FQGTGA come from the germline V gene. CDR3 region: CASRSNQFGELFF. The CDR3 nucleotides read TGTGCCAGCAGATCAAATCAATTCGGGGAGCTGTTTTTT. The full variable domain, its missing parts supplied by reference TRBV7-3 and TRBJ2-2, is GAGVSQTPSNKVTEKGKYVELRCDPISGHTALYWYRQSLGQGPEFLIYFQGTGAADDSGLPNDRFFAVRPEGSVSTLKIQRTERGDSAVYLCASRSNQFGELFFGEGSRLTVL.

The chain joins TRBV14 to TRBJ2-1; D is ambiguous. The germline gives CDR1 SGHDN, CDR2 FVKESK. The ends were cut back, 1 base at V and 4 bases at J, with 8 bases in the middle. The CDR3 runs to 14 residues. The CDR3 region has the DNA TGTGCCAGCAGCCAAGTGAGTGGGTACAATGAGCAGTTCTTC. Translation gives CASSQVSGYNEQFF.

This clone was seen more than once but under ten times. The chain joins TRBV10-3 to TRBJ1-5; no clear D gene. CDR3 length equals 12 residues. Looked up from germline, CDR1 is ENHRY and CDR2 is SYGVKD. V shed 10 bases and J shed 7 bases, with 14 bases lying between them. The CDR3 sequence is CARLGVWQPQHF. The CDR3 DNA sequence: TGTGCCAGATTAGGTGTATGGCAGCCCCAGCATTTT.

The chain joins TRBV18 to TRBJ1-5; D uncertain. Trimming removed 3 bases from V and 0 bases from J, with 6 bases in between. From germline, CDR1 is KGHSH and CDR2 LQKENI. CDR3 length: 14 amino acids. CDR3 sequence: CASSPGNSNQPQHF. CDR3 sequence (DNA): TGTGCCAGCTCACCGGGAAATAGCAATCAGCCCCAGCATTTT. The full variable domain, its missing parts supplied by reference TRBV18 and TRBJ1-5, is NAGVMQNPRHLVRRRGQEARLRCSPMKGHSHVYWYRQLPEEGLKFMVYLQKENIIDESGMPKERFSAEFPKEGPSILRIQQVVRGDSAAYFCASSPGNSNQPQHFGDGTRLSIL.

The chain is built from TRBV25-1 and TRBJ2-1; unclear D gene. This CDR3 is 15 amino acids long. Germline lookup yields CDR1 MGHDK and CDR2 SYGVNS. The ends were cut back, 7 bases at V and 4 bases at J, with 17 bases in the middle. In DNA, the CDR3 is TGTGCCAGCACCTCCCCCATATCAGGTTACAATGAGCAGTTCTTC. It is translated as CASTSPISGYNEQFF.

CDR3 in amino acids: CASSLVVQSGETQYF. The CDR3 DNA reads as TGTGCCAGCAGCTTAGTTGTACAGAGCGGGGAGACCCAGTACTTC. The chain couples TRBV7-8 to TRBJ2-5; tentative D call: TRBD2 (6 bases). V shed 1 base and J shed 5 bases, with 14 bases lying between them. From germline, CDR1 is SGHVS and CDR2 FQNEAQ. The CDR3 has 15 amino acids.

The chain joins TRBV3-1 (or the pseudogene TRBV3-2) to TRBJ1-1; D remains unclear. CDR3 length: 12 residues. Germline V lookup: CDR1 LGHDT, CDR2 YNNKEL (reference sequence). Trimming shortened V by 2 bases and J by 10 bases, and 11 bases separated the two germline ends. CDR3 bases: TGTGCCAGCAGCCAATTGGGAGGGAGAGCTTTCTTT. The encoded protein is CASSQLGGRAFF.

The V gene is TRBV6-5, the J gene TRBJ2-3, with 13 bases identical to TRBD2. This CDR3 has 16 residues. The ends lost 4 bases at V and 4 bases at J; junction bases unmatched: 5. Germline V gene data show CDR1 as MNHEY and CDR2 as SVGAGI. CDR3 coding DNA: TGTGCCAGCAGTTGGGGACTAGCGGGACTGGCAGATACGCAGTATTTT. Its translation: CASSWGLAGLADTQYF.

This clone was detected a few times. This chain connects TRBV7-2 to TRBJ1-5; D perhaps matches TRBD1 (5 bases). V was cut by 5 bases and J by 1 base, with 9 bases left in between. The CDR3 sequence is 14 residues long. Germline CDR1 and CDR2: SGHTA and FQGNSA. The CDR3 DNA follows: TGTGCCAGCAGCATCCGGGACAGCAATCAGCCCCAGCATTTT. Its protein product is CASSIRDSNQPQHF.

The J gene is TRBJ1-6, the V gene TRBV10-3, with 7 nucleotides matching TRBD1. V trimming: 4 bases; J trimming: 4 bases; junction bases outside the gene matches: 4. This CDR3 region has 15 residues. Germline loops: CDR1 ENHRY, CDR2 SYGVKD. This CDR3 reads CAISGPGQYNSPLHF. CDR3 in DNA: TGTGCCATCAGTGGACCGGGACAGTATAATTCACCCCTCCACTTT.

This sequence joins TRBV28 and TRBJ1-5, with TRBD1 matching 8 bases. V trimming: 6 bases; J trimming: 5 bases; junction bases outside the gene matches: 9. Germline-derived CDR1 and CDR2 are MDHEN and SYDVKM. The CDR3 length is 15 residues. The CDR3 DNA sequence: TGTGCCAGCAGATGGACAGGGAGTTTCCATCAGCCCCAGCATTTT. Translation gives CASRWTGSFHQPQHF. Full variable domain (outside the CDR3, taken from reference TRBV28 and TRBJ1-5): DVKVTQSSRYLVKRTGEKVFLECVQDMDHENMFWYRQDPGLGLRLIYFSYDVKMKEKGDIPEGYSVSREKKERFSLILESASTNQTSMYLCASRWTGSFHQPQHFGDGTRLSIL.